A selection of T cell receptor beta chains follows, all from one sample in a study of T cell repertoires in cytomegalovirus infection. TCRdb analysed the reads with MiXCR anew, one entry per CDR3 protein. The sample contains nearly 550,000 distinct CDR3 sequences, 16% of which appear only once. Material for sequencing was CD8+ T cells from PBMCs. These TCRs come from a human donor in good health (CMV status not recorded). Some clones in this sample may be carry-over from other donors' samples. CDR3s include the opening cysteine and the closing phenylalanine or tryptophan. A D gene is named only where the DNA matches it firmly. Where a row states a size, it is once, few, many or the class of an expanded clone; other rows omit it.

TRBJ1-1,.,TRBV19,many,TGTGCCAGTTGGACCTCGGAGAAATCCTATGCTTTCTTT,CASWTSEKSYAFF
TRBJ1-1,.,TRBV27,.,TGTGCCAGCAGTTTATCGATGCTCGGTGAAGCTTTCTTT,CASSLSMLGEAFF
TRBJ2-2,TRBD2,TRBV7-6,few,TGTGCCAGCAGCCCTAGGACTAGCGGCGGGGAGCTGTTTTTT,CASSPRTSGGELFF
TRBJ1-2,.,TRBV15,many,TGTGCCACCAGCAGAGAACGGGCCACCAGACTCTATGGCTACACCTTC,CATSRERATRLYGYTF
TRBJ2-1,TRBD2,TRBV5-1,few,TGCGCCAGCAGCTTGGTTGGTGCAGGACTAGCGGGAGAAAATGGTGAGCAGTTCTTC,CASSLVGAGLAGENGEQFF
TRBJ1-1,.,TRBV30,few,TGTGCCTGGAGTGTATGGGGGGACACTGAAGCTTTCTTT,CAWSVWGDTEAFF
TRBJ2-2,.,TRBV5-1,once,TGCGCCAGCAGCTTGGCCCAGCGATCCGGGGAGCTGTTTTTT,CASSLAQRSGELFF
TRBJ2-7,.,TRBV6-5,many,TGTGCCAGCAGTTACGACTCCAACTGGGCCGAGCAGTACTTC,CASSYDSNWAEQYF
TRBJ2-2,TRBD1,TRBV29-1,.,TGCAGCGTGGGACAGGGTTATAGGGAGCTGTTTTTT,CSVGQGYRELFF
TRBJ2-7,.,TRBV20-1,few,TGCAGTGCTAGAGGAGAACGCCTCGAGCAGTACTTC,CSARGERLEQYF
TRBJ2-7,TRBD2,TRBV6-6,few,TGTGCCAGCACACCCGGGAGGCCCTACGAGCAGTACTTC,CASTPGRPYEQYF
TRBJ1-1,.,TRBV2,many,TGTGCCAGCAGTGAACCGGGAAAAAACACTGAAGCTTTCTTT,CASSEPGKNTEAFF
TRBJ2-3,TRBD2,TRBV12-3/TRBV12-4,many,TGTGCCAGCAGTTTGGGCGGGGGGAGGGCGCAGTATTTT,CASSLGGGRAQYF
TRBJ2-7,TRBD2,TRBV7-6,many,TGTGCCAGCAGCCCTTCTAGCGGCCTCTCCTACGAGCAGTACTTC,CASSPSSGLSYEQYF
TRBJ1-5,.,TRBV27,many,TGTGCCAGCAGTCCCGCAGGGTATCAGCCCCAGCATTTT,CASSPAGYQPQHF
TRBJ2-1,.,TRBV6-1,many,TGTGCCAGCAGTGAACTATCGGACCTAGCCGTCAATGAGCAGTTCTTC,CASSELSDLAVNEQFF
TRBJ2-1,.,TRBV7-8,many,TGTGCCAGCAGCTTATTGGACACACGCTACAATGAGCAGTTCTTC,CASSLLDTRYNEQFF
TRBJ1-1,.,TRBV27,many,TGTGCCAGCAGTAGGGTTGGGGACACTGAAGCTTTCTTT,CASSRVGDTEAFF
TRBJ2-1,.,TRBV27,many,TGTGCCAGCAGTTTATATGGGCCCGGGGATGAGCAGTTCTTC,CASSLYGPGDEQFF
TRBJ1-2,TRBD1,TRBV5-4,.,TGTGCCAGCAGCTGGGGGCACAGGGGGACCGGCTATGGCTACACCTTC,CASSWGHRGTGYGYTF
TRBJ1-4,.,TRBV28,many,TGTGCCAGCAGTTCCCTGGAGGGAGGAACTAATGAAAAACTGTTTTTT,CASSSLEGGTNEKLFF
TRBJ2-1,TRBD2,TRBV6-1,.,TGTGCCAGCAGTGACAGCCGACTAGCGGGGGGGCAGAATGAGCAGTTCTTC,CASSDSRLAGGQNEQFF
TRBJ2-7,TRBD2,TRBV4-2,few,TGTGCCAGCAGCCAGGATCCGGGACTAGCGGGAGGGGAGTACTTC,CASSQDPGLAGGEYF
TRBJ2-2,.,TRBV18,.,TGTGCCAGCTCAGAGGGGACCGACCTCGCGAACACCGGGGAGCTGTTTTTT,CASSEGTDLANTGELFF
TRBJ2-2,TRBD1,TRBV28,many,TGTGCCAGCAGTTATTCGGGACAGGGGAGGACCGGGGAGCTGTTTTTT,CASSYSGQGRTGELFF
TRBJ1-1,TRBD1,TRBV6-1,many,TGTGCCAGCAGTGAAAAGGGGGCGAGGGGCACTGAAGCTTTCTTT,CASSEKGARGTEAFF
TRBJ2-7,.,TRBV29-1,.,TGCAGCGTTGAAGATAACGGAGACTACGAGCAGTACTTC,CSVEDNGDYEQYF
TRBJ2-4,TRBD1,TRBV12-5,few,TGTGCTAGTGGTTTGGCCGGACAGGGAAACATTCAGTACTTC,CASGLAGQGNIQYF
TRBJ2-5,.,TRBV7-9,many,TGTGCCAGCAGCTTACCTAGAACAGAGACCCAGTACTTC,CASSLPRTETQYF
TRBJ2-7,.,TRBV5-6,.,TGTGCCAGCAGCTTGAGAGCCTCGTACTCCTACGAGCAGTACTTC,CASSLRASYSYEQYF
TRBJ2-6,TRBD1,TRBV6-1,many,TGTGCCAGTGGTAGAGGTAGGGACAGTTACTCTGGGGCCAACGTCCTGACTTTC,CASGRGRDSYSGANVLTF
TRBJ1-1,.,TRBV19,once,TGTGCCAGTAGTATAGCCCTTTGGGGCGAGGATGCTGAAGCTTTCTTT,CASSIALWGEDAEAFF
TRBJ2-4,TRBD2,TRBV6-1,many,TGTGCCAGTGGGGGAGCGGGAGCGGCGGACATTCAGTACTTC,CASGGAGAADIQYF
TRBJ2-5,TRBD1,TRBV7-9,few,TGTGCCAGCAGCTTAAGGGACACAGGGGAAGAGACCCAGTACTTC,CASSLRDTGEETQYF
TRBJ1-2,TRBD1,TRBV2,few,TGTGCCAGCATCGAGGGGACAGGGGATGGCTACACCTTC,CASIEGTGDGYTF
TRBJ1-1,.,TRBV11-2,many,TGTGCCAGCAGCTTAGAATGGGGGTACACTGAAGCTTTCTTT,CASSLEWGYTEAFF
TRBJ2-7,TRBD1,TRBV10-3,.,TGTGCCATCAGCCCTGTACCGTCCACCGGGACAGTGATATCCTACGAGCAGTACTTC,CAISPVPSTGTVISYEQYF
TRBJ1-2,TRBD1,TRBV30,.,TGTGCCTGGAGTTACGGGACAGGGGGGGACTACACCTTC,CAWSYGTGGDYTF
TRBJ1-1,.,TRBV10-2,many,TGCGCCAGCAGTGAGACGAGAGGGTATCCAGCTTTCTTT,CASSETRGYPAFF
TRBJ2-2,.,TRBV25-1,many,TGTGCCAGCAGTGATCCCCCTCTCGGGCCTAACACCGGGGAGCTGTTTTTT,CASSDPPLGPNTGELFF
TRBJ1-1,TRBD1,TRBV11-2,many,TGTGCCAGCAGCCATACAGGGGGCACTGAAGCTTTCTTT,CASSHTGGTEAFF
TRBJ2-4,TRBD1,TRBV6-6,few,TGTGCCAGCAGTTTAGGGGGCTCCGAGGACTTGTTC,CASSLGGSEDLF
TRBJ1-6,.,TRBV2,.,TGTGCCAGCAGACGGGACATAACTTCCTGGGGATATAATTCACCCCTCCACTTT,CASRRDITSWGYNSPLHF
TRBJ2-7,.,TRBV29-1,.,TGCAGCGTTGAAGGCCTGACAGGCCGGAGCTCCTACGAGCAGTACTTC,CSVEGLTGRSSYEQYF
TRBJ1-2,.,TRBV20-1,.,TGCAGTGCTAGAGATCCCCAGACTGATAACTATGGCTACACCTTC,CSARDPQTDNYGYTF
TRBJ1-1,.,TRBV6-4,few,TGTGCCAGCAGTGAGACGACAAACACTGAAGCTTTCTTT,CASSETTNTEAFF
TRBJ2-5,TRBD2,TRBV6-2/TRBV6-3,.,TGTGCCAGCAGTTACGCGGGGGAAGGGATTCAAGAGACCCAGTACTTC,CASSYAGEGIQETQYF
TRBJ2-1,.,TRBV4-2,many,TGTGCCAGCAGGAGAGGGGGTGAGCAGTTCTTC,CASRRGGEQFF
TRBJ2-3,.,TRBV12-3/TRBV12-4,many,TGTGCCAGCACTCCCCAGAGGGGGGGCCTGACAGATACGCAGTATTTT,CASTPQRGGLTDTQYF
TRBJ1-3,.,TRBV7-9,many,TGTGCCAGCAGTCTTGGGTCGGAAGGATGGCCTGGAAACACCATATATTTT,CASSLGSEGWPGNTIYF
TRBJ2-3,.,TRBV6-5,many,TGTGCCAGCAGTCTCCATAATCGGGCCGTAGATACGCAGTATTTT,CASSLHNRAVDTQYF
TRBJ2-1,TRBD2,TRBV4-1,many,TGCGCCAGCAGCCACCCAGAAGCGGGATACAATGAGCAGTTCTTC,CASSHPEAGYNEQFF
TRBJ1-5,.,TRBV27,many,TGTGCCAGTAGAGACAGGCCTGGGGGTCAGCCCCAGCATTTT,CASRDRPGGQPQHF
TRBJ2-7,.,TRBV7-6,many,TGTGCCAGCAGTCCTGGCGCAGGTACTTCCTACGAGCAGTACTTC,CASSPGAGTSYEQYF
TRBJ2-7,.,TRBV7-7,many,TGTGCCAGCAGCTTAGCCCAGGGAGGCCCCTACGAGCAGTACTTC,CASSLAQGGPYEQYF